The 24 T cell receptor beta chains in this list originate from one sample, sequenced in a study of Ad26.COV2.S vaccination and SARS-CoV-2 variants. Regarding treatment: about 20 received Ad26.COV2.S at low or high dose, single or two shots; about 5 received placebo; per-sample allocation not given. On day 63 after the first injection, vaccine and placebo recipients gave samples. Libraries were prepared by immunoSEQ multiplex PCR; TCRdb keeps only in-frame clonotypes and omits some of them. Altogether about 480,000 clones are present, 87% being singletons, with the ten largest covering around 13%. The sample was peripheral blood, taken in a trial of Ad26.COV2.S vaccine versus placebo. The receptors here all came from a person between 18 and 65 years old who received the Ad26.COV2.S COVID-19 vaccine or a placebo.

Details on this clone: A much larger clone is a single base away; this may be a read error. Other DNA variants within this sample encode the same CDR3. The chain couples TRBV12-3 or TRBV12-4 to TRBJ2-5; D not resolved. Trimming shortened V by 3 bases and J by 4 bases, and 3 bases separated the two germline ends. This CDR3 comprises 11 residues. CDR3 residues: CASSLGETQYF. DNA of the CDR3: TGTGCCAGCAGTTTGGGAGAGACCCAGTACTTC.

The rearrangement uses TRBV5-6 and TRBJ2-7; no clear D. The CDR3 totals 14 residues. The germline CDR1 and CDR2 sequences are SGHDT and YYEEEE. Trimming left V 4 bases short and J 3 bases short, with 14 bases between. The CDR3 nucleotides read TGTGCCAGCAGCCCTCCCGCCAGGAGCTACGAGCAGTACTTC. Residues: CASSPPARSYEQYF.

The chain recombines TRBV7-3 with TRBJ2-3; D is uncertain. Per germline, CDR1 SGHTA and CDR2 FQGTGA. The CDR3 spans 15 residues. V was shortened by 0 bases and J by 1 base, with 8 bases between the two germline ends. CDR3 in amino acids: CASSLTGSRTDTQYF. In DNA form, the CDR3 reads TGTGCCAGCAGCTTAACAGGCTCCCGCACAGATACGCAGTATTTT.

This clone was counted a single time. Different DNA sequences within this sample yield the same CDR3. This chain links TRBV12-3 or TRBV12-4 with TRBJ2-3; D not resolved. Trimming stripped 3 bases from V and 4 bases from J, with 2 bases between. CDR3 length: 11 residues. CDR3 DNA: TGTGCCAGCAGTTTGGCAGATACGCAGTATTTT. Translating gives CASSLADTQYF.

V is TRBV6-2 or TRBV6-3 and J is TRBJ1-5; D gene uncertain. There are 14 residues in the CDR3. Germline V lookup: CDR1 MNHEY, CDR2 SVGEGT. The V and J ends lost 5 bases and 3 bases respectively, with 11 bases between them. The CDR3 sequence: CASSPSRDNQPQHF. The CDR3 DNA follows: TGTGCCAGCAGTCCAAGTCGGGACAATCAGCCCCAGCATTTT.

CDR3 residues: CASNGVAGGRNEQFF. CDR3 DNA: TGTGCCAGTAACGGGGTAGCGGGAGGGAGAAATGAGCAGTTCTTC. The chain recombines TRBV19 with TRBJ2-1; TRBD2 matches at 11 bases. Germline V gives CDR1 LNHDA, CDR2 SQIVND (reference sequence). V dropped 7 bases and J dropped 7; count of bases not matched to a gene: 9. CDR3 length: 15 residues. Based on the CDR3 plus reference TRBV19 and TRBJ2-1, the full variable domain is DGGITQSPKYLFRKEGQNVTLSCEQNLNHDAMYWYRQDPGQGLRLIYYSQIVNDFQKGDIAEGYSVSREKKESFPLTVTSAQKNPTAFYLCASNGVAGGRNEQFFGPGTRLTVL.

The chain carries TRBV7-2 and TRBJ1-3; 7 bases are a match to TRBD1. The CDR3 is made up of 16 amino acids. Germline CDR1 and CDR2: SGHTA and FQGNSA. J lost 0 bases, V lost 3 bases, and 5 bases had no gene match. The CDR3 protein is CASSFWEGASGNTIYF. CDR3 nucleotide sequence: TGTGCCAGCAGCTTTTGGGAGGGGGCCTCTGGAAACACCATATATTTT.

The chain recombines TRBV30 with TRBJ1-1; no definite D call. V was clipped by 1 base and J by 3 bases, with 3 bases between them. This CDR3 comprises 11 residues. Germline V CDR1 and CDR2: GTSNPN, SVGIG (reference sequence). The CDR3 reads CAWSGDTEAFF. As DNA, the CDR3 is TGTGCCTGGAGTGGGGACACTGAAGCTTTCTTT. Full variable domain (rest looked up from reference TRBV30 and TRBJ1-1): SQTIHQWPATLVQPVGSPLSLECTVEGTSNPNLYWYRQAAGRGLQLLFYSVGIGQISSEVPQNLSASRPQDRQFILSSKKLLLSDSGFYLCAWSGDTEAFFGQGTRLTVV.

This chain links TRBV11-1 with TRBJ2-1; D gene unclear. The V end was cut by 5 bases, the J end by 12 bases, with 26 bases between. Germline V gene lookup returns CDR1 SGHAT and CDR2 FQDESV (reference sequence). The CDR3 is 16 residues long. CDR3 sequence: CASSRDPVPQLQGQFF. The DNA for the CDR3 is TGTGCCAGCAGCAGGGATCCCGTCCCTCAACTCCAAGGGCAGTTCTTC.

V usage is TRBV29-1 and J usage is TRBJ2-2; the D gene is possibly TRBD1 (6 bases). The CDR3 spans 15 residues. Germline lookup yields CDR1 SQVTM and CDR2 ANQGSEA. V lost 4 bases to trimming and J lost 1 base, with 13 bases between them. DNA for the CDR3: TGCAGCGTTGCCAGGGGACGAGAGAACACCGGGGAGCTGTTTTTT. It specifies CSVARGRENTGELFF.

The V and J genes are TRBV6-4 and TRBJ1-6; 9 bases are a match to TRBD1. Germline-derived CDR1 and CDR2 are MRHNA and SNTAGT. This CDR3 is 14 amino acids long. Trimming removed 6 bases from V and 7 bases from J; junction bases left unmatched: 4. The CDR3 here is CASSAGTGNSPLHF. The CDR3 region has the DNA TGTGCCAGCAGCGCCGGGACAGGGAATTCACCCCTCCACTTT.

The CDR3 is CACTSGTDTQYF. DNA for the CDR3: TGTGCCTGTACAAGCGGGACAGATACGCAGTATTTT. The rearrangement links TRBV30 to TRBJ2-3; tentative D call: TRBD2 (6 bases). The CDR3 covers 12 residues. CDR1 is GTSNPN and CDR2 is SVGIG in the germline V gene (reference sequence). Trimming took 6 bases from V and 3 from J, leaving 10 bases between them. The variable domain in full, with the rest retrieved from reference TRBV30 and TRBJ2-3, is SQTIHQWPATLVQPVGSPLSLECTVEGTSNPNLYWYRQAAGRGLQLLFYSVGIGQISSEVPQNLSASRPQDRQFILSSKKLLLSDSGFYLCACTSGTDTQYFGPGTRLTVL.

The chain couples TRBV4-1 to TRBJ1-1; D is ambiguous. The V and J ends lost 2 bases and 1 base respectively, with 17 bases between them. Germline values: CDR1 MGHRA, CDR2 YSYEKL. There are 17 residues in the CDR3. The CDR3 bases are TGCGCCAGCAGCCAATTTTCGGTCCTGGCCACGAACACTGAAGCTTTCTTT. This encodes CASSQFSVLATNTEAFF.

This sequence joins TRBV6-2 or TRBV6-3 and TRBJ2-1; 7 bases are shared with TRBD2. The CDR3 spans 16 residues. V trimming: 0 bases; J trimming: 3 bases; junction bases outside the gene matches: 5. Germline CDR1 MNHEY, CDR2 SVGEGT. The CDR3: CASSYSIAGDYNEQFF. The DNA for the CDR3 is TGTGCCAGCAGTTACTCGATAGCGGGTGACTACAATGAGCAGTTCTTC.

This clone was detected only once. V is TRBV6-5 and J is TRBJ2-2; a weak D match, TRBD2 (5 bases). V was pared by 7 bases and J by 3 bases, with 12 bases between. This CDR3 contains 14 residues. Germline-derived CDR1 and CDR2 are MNHEY and SVGAGI. The CDR3 is CASTSRDYTGELFF. The CDR3 DNA reads as TGTGCCAGCACTTCCCGGGATTACACCGGGGAGCTGTTTTTT.

V and J are TRBV5-1 and TRBJ1-3; 7 bases line up with TRBD1. V was clipped by 4 bases and J by 1 base; unmatched bases: 5. The CDR3 length is 15 residues. CDR1 is SGHRS and CDR2 is YFSETQ in the germline V gene. The CDR3 DNA follows: TGCGCCAGCAGCGTGGAGGGGGCGTCTGGAAACACCATATATTTT. Encoded protein: CASSVEGASGNTIYF.

This chain links TRBV24-1 with TRBJ2-7, with a tentative D call TRBD2 (5 bases). This CDR3 spans 14 amino acids. The germline V gene encodes CDR1 KGHDR and CDR2 SFDVKD. Trimming pared 4 bases from V and 0 bases from J, leaving 9 bases between. The CDR3 spells CATSDTRGSYEQYF. The CDR3 DNA reads as TGTGCCACCAGTGACACCCGGGGCTCCTACGAGCAGTACTTC.

The gene calls are TRBV9 and TRBJ2-7; 8 positions match TRBD2. CDR1 is SGDLS and CDR2 is YYNGEE in the germline V gene. V trimming: 3 bases; J trimming: 6 bases; junction bases outside the gene matches: 14. CDR3 size: 16 residues. CDR3 sequence (DNA): TGTGCCAGCAGCGGAGGAGCGGGAGCATTGAGTGGCGAGCAGTACTTC. As protein: CASSGGAGALSGEQYF. Full variable domain (outside the CDR3, taken from reference TRBV9 and TRBJ2-7): DSGVTQTPKHLITATGQRVTLRCSPRSGDLSVYWYQQSLDQGLQFLIQYYNGEERAKGNILERFSAQQFPDLHSELNLSSLELGDSALYFCASSGGAGALSGEQYFGPGTRLTVT.

Only one count was recorded for this clone. V and J are TRBV7-9 and TRBJ1-4; 7 bases align to TRBD1. The CDR3 is 15 residues long. V was clipped by 1 base and J by 5 bases; unmatched bases: 4. CDR1 and CDR2 from the germline V gene are SEHNR and FQNEAQ (reference sequence). The CDR3 is CASSLDPGQNEKLFF. The CDR3 coding sequence is TGTGCCAGCAGCTTAGATCCGGGACAGAATGAAAAACTGTTTTTT.

This rearrangement joins TRBV27 to TRBJ2-1; 7 bases match TRBD1. Germline CDR1 and CDR2: MNHEY and SMNVEV (reference sequence). The CDR3 consists of 14 residues. The J segment lost 8 bases and the V segment lost 4 bases, leaving 8 bases of the junction unmatched. CDR3 sequence reads: CASSWYRGRDEQFF. The CDR3 nucleotides read TGTGCCAGCAGTTGGTACAGGGGTAGGGATGAGCAGTTCTTC.

The chain couples TRBV19 to TRBJ2-1, with 7 bases that match TRBD2. Trimming took 6 bases from V and 2 from J; bases not matched to a gene: 7. The CDR3 is made up of 15 amino acids. Germline assignment: CDR1 LNHDA and CDR2 SQIVND (reference sequence). CDR3 loop: CASSLGGGPYNEQFF. The CDR3 DNA follows: TGTGCCAGTAGCCTCGGCGGGGGTCCCTACAATGAGCAGTTCTTC. The full variable domain, with the rest looked up from reference TRBV19 and TRBJ2-1, is DGGITQSPKYLFRKEGQNVTLSCEQNLNHDAMYWYRQDPGQGLRLIYYSQIVNDFQKGDIAEGYSVSREKKESFPLTVTSAQKNPTAFYLCASSLGGGPYNEQFFGPGTRLTVL.

This clone appeared a single time. V gene TRBV20-1 combines with J gene TRBJ2-1; the D is unclear. Germline V gives CDR1 DFQATT, CDR2 SNEGSKA (reference sequence). This CDR3 has 11 residues. Trimming took 2 bases from V and 7 from J, leaving 6 bases between them. The CDR3 protein is CSARFVNEQFF. Written as DNA, the CDR3 is TGCAGTGCTAGATTCGTTAATGAGCAGTTCTTC.

The V gene is TRBV28, the J gene TRBJ1-2; 7 bases line up with TRBD1. V trimming: 6 bases; J trimming: 0 bases; junction bases outside the gene matches: 4. Per germline, CDR1 MDHEN and CDR2 SYDVKM. The CDR3 loop spans 14 amino acids. CDR3 loop: CASSRTGANYGYTF. The CDR3 nucleotides are TGTGCCAGCAGCCGGACAGGAGCTAACTATGGCTACACCTTC.

In the case of this clone: The junction does not match germline at one end; this may be a read error. The chain is built from TRBV28 and TRBJ2-7; 7 bases line up with TRBD1. The CDR3 length is 15 residues. Germline assignment: CDR1 MDHEN and CDR2 SYDVKM. CDR3 sequence: CASRLSWTGYYEQYF. The CDR3 coding sequence is TGTGCCAGCAGATTATCGTGGACAGGCTATTACGAGCAGTACTTC.